This entry lists 3 T cell receptor beta chains sequenced from one sample in a study. The sorted Tregs were CD4+CD25+CD127-/low cells. One entry per CDR3 protein results from TCRdb running MiXCR on the 5' RACE reads. The sample carries approximately 10,000 distinct CDR3 sequences, about a quarter recorded once. Sequenced: Tregs sorted from blood. The receptors originated from a female donor with breast cancer.

This clonotype showed up just a few times. CDR3 in amino acids: CASSGGGLARNTEAFF. In DNA form, the CDR3 reads TGTGCCAGCAGTGGAGGTGGCCTCGCGAGGAACACTGAAGCTTTCTTT. The V and J genes are TRBV6-1 and TRBJ1-1; D remains ambiguous. CDR3 length equals 16 residues. Trimming took off 4 bases at V and 1 base at J, with 16 bases between the two ends. Germline loops: CDR1 MNHNS, CDR2 SASEGT.

This clonotype was counted once. Its ends do not fully match the called genes, so a read error is possible. The CDR3 bases are TGTGCCAGCAGTGAATCTTGGAGTTTGAACACTGTAGCTTTCTTT. Its translation is CASSESWSLNTVAFF. The chain is built from TRBV6-1 and TRBJ1-1; D is unresolved. Germline CDR1 reads MNHNS; CDR2 reads SASEGT. The CDR3 has 15 amino acids.

By share, this clonotype ranks as medium-sized. The rearrangement uses TRBV20-1 and TRBJ2-1; 11 bases match TRBD2. This CDR3 is 16 amino acids long. V lost 1 base and J lost 0; bases outside the gene matches: 2. In germline, CDR1 is DFQATT, CDR2 SNEGSKA (reference sequence). CDR3 sequence: CSARGLAGGSYNEQFF. The CDR3, as DNA: TGCAGTGCTAGAGGGCTAGCGGGAGGCTCCTACAATGAGCAGTTCTTC.